This TCR beta chain stems from a study of T-cell reconstitution after alpha-beta-depleted transplantation in children. Molecular barcoding with unique molecular identifiers was used for the TCRbeta library. MiXCR was run by TCRdb on the PCR reads, yielding one entry per CDR3 protein. The sample yields hundreds of thousands of distinct CDR3 sequences, around 10% seen once. This clonotype occurred many times. Its antigen is as yet unknown. Study-level results: After one year, T-cell counts and TCRbeta diversity mostly came from new T cells.

The CDR3 consists of 13 residues. Germline loops: CDR1 SQVTM, CDR2 ANQGSEA. V was clipped by 4 bases and J by 0 bases, with 7 bases between them. The source material was PBMCs, sampled before TCRalphabeta/CD19-depleted stem cell transplant. The V call is TRBV29-1, the J call TRBJ1-5, with unresolved D. The receptor's source is a boy under two years old with acute myeloid leukemia, due to receive a stem cell transplant. CDR3 amino acids: CSVGENSNQPQHF. The CDR3, as DNA: TGCAGCGTTGGGGAGAATAGCAATCAGCCCCAGCATTTT.